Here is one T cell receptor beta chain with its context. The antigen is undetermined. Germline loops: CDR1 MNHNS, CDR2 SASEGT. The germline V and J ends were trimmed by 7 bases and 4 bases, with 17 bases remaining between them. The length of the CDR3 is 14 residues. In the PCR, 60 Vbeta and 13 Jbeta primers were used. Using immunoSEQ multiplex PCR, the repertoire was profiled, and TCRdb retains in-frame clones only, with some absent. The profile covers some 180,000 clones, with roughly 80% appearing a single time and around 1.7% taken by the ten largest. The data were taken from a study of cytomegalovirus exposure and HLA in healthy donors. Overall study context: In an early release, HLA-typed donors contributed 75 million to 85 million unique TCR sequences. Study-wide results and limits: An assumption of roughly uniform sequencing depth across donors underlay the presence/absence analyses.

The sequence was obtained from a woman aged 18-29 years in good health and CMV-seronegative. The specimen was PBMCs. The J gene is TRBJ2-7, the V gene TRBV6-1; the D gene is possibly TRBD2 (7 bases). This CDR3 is CASTQGGVAYEQYF. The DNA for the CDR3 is TGTGCCAGCACCCAAGGGGGGGTGGCGTACGAGCAGTACTTC.